One T cell receptor beta chain is described in this entry. What it recognizes is unknown. Germline V CDR1 and CDR2: SGHAT, FQNNGV. The CDR3 spans 14 residues. The ends lost 5 bases at V and 1 base at J; junction bases unmatched: 4. This entry is derived from a study of regulatory dendritic cells for organ transplantation. Findings and caveats of the study: Naive T cells showed high diversity, memory cells less, memory CD8+ least.

Clones were sequenced by immunoSEQ multiplex PCR, and TCRdb holds only the in-frame ones, with some missing. The sample contains roughly 4,500 clones, 60% of which appear only once. Sorted T cells were CFSE-labeled and cultured more than 4 days with allogeneic regulatory or mature dendritic cells at 1:10. V and J are TRBV11-2 and TRBJ2-5; 7 bases match TRBD1. What was sequenced was memory CD8+ T cells from blood cultured with regulatory dendritic cells. The subset was: CD45RO+ memory T cells. This clonotype originated in a human donor in good health. Here the CDR3 DNA reads TGTGCCAGCAGCCTGGGACAGCCCCAAGAGACCCAGTACTTC. The encoded protein is CASSLGQPQETQYF.